These 15 T cell receptor beta chains share one sample of origin, sequenced in a study of shared clonotypes between healthy human individuals. Some clones are missing from TCRdb's copy, which holds only in-frame ones; the method was immunoSEQ multiplex PCR. The sample has over 2 million clones, 90% to 95% seen once. Sequencing was carried out using naive CD4+ T cells sorted from blood. Subset indicated: CD45RA+ positively selected. These receptors were taken from a man aged 18 to 29 in good health.

This chain joins TRBV9 and TRBJ1-2, with TRBD1 identical over 7 bases. The CDR3 is made up of 18 amino acids. Trimming removed 0 bases from V and 4 bases from J; junction bases left unmatched: 15. CDR1 SGDLS and CDR2 YYNGEE come from the germline V gene. In DNA, the CDR3 is TGTGCCAGCAGCGTAGTGGGGACAGAGGGAAAGGGACCCTATGGCTACACCTTC. Its translation is CASSVVGTEGKGPYGYTF.

The chain has TRBV7-9 and TRBJ1-2; D is unclear. Germline CDR1 reads SEHNR; CDR2 reads FQNEAQ (reference sequence). The CDR3 loop spans 15 amino acids. Trimming pared 0 bases from V and 3 bases from J, leaving 11 bases between. CDR3 in amino acids: CASSLATGWDYGYTF. The CDR3 nucleotides read TGTGCCAGCAGCTTAGCCACGGGATGGGACTATGGCTACACCTTC.

The rearrangement joins TRBV9 to TRBJ2-2; D is perhaps TRBD2 (6 bases). Per germline, CDR1 SGDLS and CDR2 YYNGEE. CDR3 length: 16 amino acids. The V and J ends lost 0 bases and 0 bases respectively, with 9 bases between them. CDR3 sequence reads: CASSVAGLTNTGELFF. For the CDR3, the DNA is TGTGCCAGCAGCGTAGCTGGACTAACGAACACCGGGGAGCTGTTTTTT.

The chain is built from TRBV30 and TRBJ1-5; D uncertain. CDR1 is GTSNPN, CDR2 SVGIG, per germline (reference sequence). This CDR3 spans 14 amino acids. V gave up 2 bases and J gave up 0 bases, with 8 bases separating them. The CDR3 is CAWSRRDSNQPQHF. The CDR3 DNA is TGTGCCTGGAGTAGGAGGGATAGCAATCAGCCCCAGCATTTT.

This clone was found once. V and J are TRBV5-1 and TRBJ1-1, with 11 bases fitting TRBD1. Germline CDR1 SGHRS, CDR2 YFSETQ. There are 16 residues in the CDR3. Unmatched junction bases numbered 6, after V lost 5 bases and J lost 0 bases. For the CDR3, the DNA is TGCGCCAGCAGTCCTAGGACAGGGGGCGTGAACACTGAAGCTTTCTTT. It yields the protein CASSPRTGGVNTEAFF.

The rearrangement uses TRBV27 and TRBJ2-7, with D maybe TRBD1 (6 bases). The CDR3 sequence is 14 residues long. V gave up 0 bases and J gave up 5 bases, with 11 bases separating them. Germline CDR1 and CDR2: MNHEY and SMNVEV (reference sequence). CDR3 residues: CASSLSQGRDEQYF. CDR3 nucleotide sequence: TGTGCCAGCAGTTTATCACAGGGTCGGGACGAGCAGTACTTC.

About this clone: Other DNA sequences from this sample encode an identical CDR3 as well. This sequence joins TRBV5-1 and TRBJ1-3; D remains unclear. The CDR3 extends over 16 amino acids. Germline-derived CDR1 and CDR2 are SGHRS and YFSETQ. Trimming took off 0 bases at V and 0 bases at J, with 10 bases between the two ends. CDR3: CASSLAGDLSGNTIYF. The DNA of the CDR3 is TGCGCCAGCAGCTTGGCCGGGGATCTCTCTGGAAACACCATATATTTT. The variable domain in full, completed from reference TRBV5-1 and TRBJ1-3, reads KAGVTQTPRYLIKTRGQQVTLSCSPISGHRSVSWYQQTPGQGLQFLFEYFSETQRNKGNFPGRFSGRQFSNSRSEMNVSTLELGDSALYLCASSLAGDLSGNTIYFGEGSWLTVV.

This chain links TRBV11-2 with TRBJ2-7; D possibly corresponds to TRBD1 (6 bases). The germline V and J ends were trimmed by 6 bases and 2 bases, with 11 bases remaining between them. Germline CDR1 and CDR2: SGHAT and FQNNGV. This CDR3 contains 13 residues. Here the CDR3 DNA reads TGTGCCAGCAGTTGGACAGCCCCCTACGAGCAGTACTTC. Residues: CASSWTAPYEQYF.

The rearrangement uses TRBV2 and TRBJ1-1; no clear D gene. The CDR3 runs 14 residues. Deletions cut 4 bases from V and 4 bases from J, with 13 bases between. Germline loops: CDR1 SNHLY, CDR2 FYNNEI. The CDR3 nucleotides are TGTGCCAGCAGTGCAGCCGGGGAGAGCACTGAAGCTTTCTTT. Amino acids: CASSAAGESTEAFF.

This chain joins TRBV27 and TRBJ1-2, with D tentatively TRBD1 (6 bases). CDR3 length: 14 amino acids. The germline V gene encodes CDR1 MNHEY and CDR2 SMNVEV (reference sequence). V shed 3 bases and J shed 7 bases, with 15 bases lying between them. CDR3 nucleotide sequence: TGTGCCAGCAGTTTTAGCCGGGACATAACTGGCTACACCTTC. It yields the protein CASSFSRDITGYTF.

The chain couples TRBV7-9 to TRBJ2-3, with TRBD2 as a possible D gene (7 bases). CDR3 length: 13 amino acids. V was trimmed by 11 bases and J by 6 bases, leaving 18 bases between them. Germline V gives CDR1 SEHNR, CDR2 FQNEAQ (reference sequence). The CDR3 sequence is CAAGWGGADTQYF. In DNA, the CDR3 is TGTGCCGCCGGTTGGGGGGGCGCGGATACGCAGTATTTT. The complete variable domain, with remaining parts taken from reference TRBV7-9 and TRBJ2-3, reads DTGVSQNPRHKITKRGQNVTFRCDPISEHNRLYWYRQTLGQGPEFLTYFQNEAQLEKSRLLSDRFSAERPKGSFSTLEIQRTEQGDSAMYLCAAGWGGADTQYFGPGTRLTVL.

Concerning this clone: With a much larger clone just one base away, this may be a read error. The chain is built from TRBV15 and TRBJ2-7, with D possibly TRBD1 on 5 matching bases. Per germline, CDR1 LNHNV and CDR2 YYDKDF (reference sequence). V was shortened by 1 base and J by 0 bases, with 7 bases between the two germline ends. The CDR3 is made up of 14 amino acids. As DNA, the CDR3 is TGTGCCACCAGCAGAGGGGGCAACTCCTACGAGCAGTACTTC. This codes for CATSRGGNSYEQYF.

The chain couples TRBV6-5 to TRBJ2-7, with 9 bases aligning to TRBD1. The germline V gene encodes CDR1 MNHEY and CDR2 SVGAGI. J was trimmed by 2 bases and V by 0 bases; bases with no gene match: 5. This CDR3 has 16 amino acids. The CDR3 loop reads CASSYSPGQGPYEQYF. CDR3 DNA sequence: TGTGCCAGCAGTTACTCCCCGGGACAGGGCCCCTACGAGCAGTACTTC.

J is TRBJ2-4 and V is TRBV18; no firm D call. The CDR3 is 15 amino acids. Germline V CDR1 and CDR2: KGHSH, LQKENI. Trimming stripped 2 bases from V and 3 bases from J, with 11 bases between. In DNA form, the CDR3 reads TGTGCCAGCTCACCAACGTTAAACATCAAAAACATTCAGTACTTC. This sequence encodes CASSPTLNIKNIQYF.

The V call is TRBV5-1, the J call TRBJ1-2, with D perhaps matching TRBD1 (5 bases). V dropped 6 bases and J dropped 0 bases, with 18 bases sitting between them. Germline values: CDR1 SGHRS, CDR2 YFSETQ. The CDR3 has 16 residues. DNA of the CDR3: TGCGCCAGCAAGGGGAATAACGGGGCGACTAACTATGGCTACACCTTC. This translates into CASKGNNGATNYGYTF.